This entry concerns a single TCR beta chain. These data are taken from a study of blood T cell repertoires in COVID-19. Produced via immunoSEQ multiplex PCR; TCRdb's table is partial and in-frame only. The table includes 130,000 to 150,000 clones, approximately 80% detected once. V was clipped by 3 bases and J by 4 bases; unmatched bases: 5. The V gene's germline CDR1 is DFQATT and CDR2 SNEGSKA (reference sequence). The CDR3 consists of 14 residues. The rearrangement uses TRBV20-1 and TRBJ2-2; 7 positions agree with TRBD1. This clonotype was obtained from a woman between 40 and 50 years old with active or convalescent COVID-19. Specimen: peripheral blood. CDR3 amino acids: CSASTGEGTGELFF. In DNA form, the CDR3 reads TGCAGTGCTAGTACAGGGGAAGGCACCGGGGAGCTGTTTTTT.